The following is a TCR beta chain sequence with its context. This sample stems from a study of shared clonotypes between healthy human individuals. TCRdb's table, derived via immunoSEQ multiplex PCR, lists solely in-frame clones and lacks some. The table lists about 2.4 million clones, under 95% of them singletons. The sample comprised naive CD4+ T cells from PBMCs. Subset noted: CD45RA+ positively selected. The sequence derives from a man aged 18 to 30 in good health. Some clones in this sample may be carry-over from other donors' samples.

The CDR3 sequence is CASSSYGQGSGANVLTF. The CDR3 nucleotides read TGTGCCAGCAGTTCATACGGACAGGGCTCTGGGGCCAACGTCCTGACTTTC. The chain recombines TRBV28 with TRBJ2-6; 8 bases match TRBD1. V trimming: 4 bases; J trimming: 0 bases; junction bases outside the gene matches: 5. The CDR3 runs to 17 residues. CDR1 is MDHEN and CDR2 is SYDVKM in the germline V gene. The full variable domain, in which reference TRBV28 and TRBJ2-6 provide the parts outside the CDR3, is DVKVTQSSRYLVKRTGEKVFLECVQDMDHENMFWYRQDPGLGLRLIYFSYDVKMKEKGDIPEGYSVSREKKERFSLILESASTNQTSMYLCASSSYGQGSGANVLTFGAGSRLTVL.